This T cell receptor beta chain comes out of a study of radiation and T cells in renal cell carcinoma. Broader study findings: Compared with controls, irradiated tumors showed greater TCR clonality. In blood, top tumor clones expanded by 2 weeks, shrinking by 4.

This clone was observed a handful of times. Its antigen is as yet unknown. The method was immunoSEQ multiplex PCR; TCRdb's version includes in-frame clones alone and lacks a portion of them. Of over 15,000 clones in the sample, 55% were seen once. Treatment in this sample: 15 Gy SBRT to primary tumor, nephrectomy 4 weeks later. Nephrectomy followed 15 Gy stereotactic body radiation by 4 weeks. CDR1 is WSHSY, CDR2 SAAADI, per germline. This CDR3 comprises 13 residues. Trimming stripped 8 bases from V and 1 base from J, with 10 bases between. The specimen comprised tumor tissue, sampled from a patient whose treatment included radiotherapy and nephrectomy. J is TRBJ2-3 and V is TRBV10-2; D not resolved. The clonotype comes from a man aged 45 to 65 with renal cell carcinoma. CDR3 in amino acids: CASGNGGTDTQYF. Written as DNA, the CDR3 is TGCGCCAGCGGAAACGGTGGCACAGATACGCAGTATTTT.